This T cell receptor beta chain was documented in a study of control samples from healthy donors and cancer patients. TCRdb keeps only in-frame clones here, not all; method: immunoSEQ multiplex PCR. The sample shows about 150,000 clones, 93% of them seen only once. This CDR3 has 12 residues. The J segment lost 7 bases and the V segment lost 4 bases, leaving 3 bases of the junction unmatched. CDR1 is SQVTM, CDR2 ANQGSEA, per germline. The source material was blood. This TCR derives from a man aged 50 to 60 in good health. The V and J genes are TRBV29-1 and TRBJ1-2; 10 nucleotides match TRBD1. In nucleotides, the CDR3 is TGCAGCGTTGGAGACAGGGGGCCTGGCTACACCTTC. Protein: CSVGDRGPGYTF.